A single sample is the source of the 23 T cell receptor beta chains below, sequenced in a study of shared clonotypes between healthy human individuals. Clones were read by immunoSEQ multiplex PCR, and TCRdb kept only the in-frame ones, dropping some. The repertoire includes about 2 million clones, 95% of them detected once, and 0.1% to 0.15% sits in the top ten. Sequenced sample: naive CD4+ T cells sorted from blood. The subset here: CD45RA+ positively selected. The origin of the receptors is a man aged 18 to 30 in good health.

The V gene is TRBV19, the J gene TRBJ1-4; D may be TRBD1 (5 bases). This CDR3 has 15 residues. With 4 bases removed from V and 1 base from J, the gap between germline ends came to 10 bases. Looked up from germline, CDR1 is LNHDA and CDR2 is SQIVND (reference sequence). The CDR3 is CASSNRQLTNEKLFF. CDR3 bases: TGTGCCAGTAGTAACCGACAGCTAACTAATGAAAAACTGTTTTTT.

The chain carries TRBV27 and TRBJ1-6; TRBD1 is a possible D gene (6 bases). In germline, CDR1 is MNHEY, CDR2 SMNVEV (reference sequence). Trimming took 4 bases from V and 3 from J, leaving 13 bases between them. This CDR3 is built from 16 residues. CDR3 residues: CASSSRQDFYNSPLHF. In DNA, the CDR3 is TGTGCCAGCAGTTCCCGACAGGACTTCTATAATTCACCCCTCCACTTT.

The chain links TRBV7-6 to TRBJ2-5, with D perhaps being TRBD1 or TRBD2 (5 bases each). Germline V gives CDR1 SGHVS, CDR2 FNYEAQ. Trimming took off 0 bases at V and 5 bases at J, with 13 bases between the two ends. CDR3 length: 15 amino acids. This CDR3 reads CASSLAGDGGETQYF. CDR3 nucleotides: TGTGCCAGCAGCTTAGCCGGGGACGGCGGGGAGACCCAGTACTTC.

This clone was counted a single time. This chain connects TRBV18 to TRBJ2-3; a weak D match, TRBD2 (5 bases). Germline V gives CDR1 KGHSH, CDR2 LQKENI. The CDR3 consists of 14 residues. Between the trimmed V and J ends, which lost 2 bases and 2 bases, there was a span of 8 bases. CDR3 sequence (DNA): TGTGCCAGCTCACCATACGGACTCACAGATACGCAGTATTTT. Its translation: CASSPYGLTDTQYF.

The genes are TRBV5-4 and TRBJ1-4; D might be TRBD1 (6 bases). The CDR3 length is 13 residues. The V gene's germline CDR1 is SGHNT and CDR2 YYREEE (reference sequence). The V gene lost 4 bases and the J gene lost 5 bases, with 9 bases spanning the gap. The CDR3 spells CASSGRGNEKLFF. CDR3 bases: TGTGCCAGCAGCGGAAGGGGGAATGAAAAACTGTTTTTT.

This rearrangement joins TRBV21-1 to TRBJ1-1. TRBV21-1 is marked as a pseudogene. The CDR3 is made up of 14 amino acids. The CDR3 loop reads CASSKSSLNTEAFF. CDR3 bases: TGTGCCAGCAGCAAATCATCCCTAAACACTGAAGCTTTCTTT.

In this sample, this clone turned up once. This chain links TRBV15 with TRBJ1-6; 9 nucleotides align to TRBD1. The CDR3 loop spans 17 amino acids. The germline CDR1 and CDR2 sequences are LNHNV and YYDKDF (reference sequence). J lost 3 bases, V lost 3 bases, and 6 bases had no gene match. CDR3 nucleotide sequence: TGTGCCACCAGCAGGGCCACAGGGGGCTTCTATAATTCACCCCTCCACTTT. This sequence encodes CATSRATGGFYNSPLHF.

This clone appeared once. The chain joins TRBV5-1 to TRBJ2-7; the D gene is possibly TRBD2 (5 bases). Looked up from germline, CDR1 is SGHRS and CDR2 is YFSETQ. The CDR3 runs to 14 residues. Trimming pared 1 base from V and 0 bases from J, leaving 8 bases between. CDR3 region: CASSLNGDSYEQYF. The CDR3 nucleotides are TGCGCCAGCAGCTTGAACGGGGACTCCTACGAGCAGTACTTC.

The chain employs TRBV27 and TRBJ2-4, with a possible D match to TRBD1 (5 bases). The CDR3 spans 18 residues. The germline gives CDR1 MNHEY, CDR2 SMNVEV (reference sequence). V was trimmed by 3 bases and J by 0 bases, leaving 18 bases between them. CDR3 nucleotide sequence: TGTGCCAGCAGTTTCGACAGTAAGACCCCGGGAGCCAAAAACATTCAGTACTTC. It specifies CASSFDSKTPGAKNIQYF.

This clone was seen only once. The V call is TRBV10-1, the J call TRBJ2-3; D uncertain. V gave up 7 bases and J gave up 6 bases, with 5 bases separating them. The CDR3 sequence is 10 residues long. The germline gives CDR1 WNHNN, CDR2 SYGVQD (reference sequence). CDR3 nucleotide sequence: TGCGCCAGCAAGGGCGATACGCAGTATTTT. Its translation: CASKGDTQYF.

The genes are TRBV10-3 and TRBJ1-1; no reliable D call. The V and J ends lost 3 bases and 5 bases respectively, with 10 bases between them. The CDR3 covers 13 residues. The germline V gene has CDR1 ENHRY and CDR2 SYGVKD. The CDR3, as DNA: TGTGCCATCAGTGAAGGGCCTGGAACTGAAGCTTTCTTT. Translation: CAISEGPGTEAFF.

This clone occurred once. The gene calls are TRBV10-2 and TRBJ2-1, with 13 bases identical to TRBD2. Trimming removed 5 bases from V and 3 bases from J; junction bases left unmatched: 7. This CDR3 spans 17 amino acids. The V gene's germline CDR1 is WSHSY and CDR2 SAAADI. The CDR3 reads CASSRTSGRSSYNEQFF. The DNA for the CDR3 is TGCGCCAGCAGTAGGACTAGCGGGAGAAGTAGCTACAATGAGCAGTTCTTC.

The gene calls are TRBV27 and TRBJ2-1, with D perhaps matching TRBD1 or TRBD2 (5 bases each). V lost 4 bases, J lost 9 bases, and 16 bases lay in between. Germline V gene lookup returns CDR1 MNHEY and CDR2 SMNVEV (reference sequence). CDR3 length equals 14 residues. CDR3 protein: CASSYTPGRTEQFF. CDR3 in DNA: TGTGCCAGCAGTTACACCCCGGGACGTACTGAGCAGTTCTTC.

The CDR3 is CASSFQEIHSYEQYF. Here the CDR3 DNA reads TGTGCCAGCAGCTTCCAGGAAATTCACTCCTACGAGCAGTACTTC. This chain joins TRBV7-8 and TRBJ2-7, with D uncertain. The CDR3 extends over 15 amino acids. With 3 bases removed from V and 0 bases from J, the gap between germline ends came to 12 bases. CDR1 is SGHVS and CDR2 is FQNEAQ in the germline V gene.

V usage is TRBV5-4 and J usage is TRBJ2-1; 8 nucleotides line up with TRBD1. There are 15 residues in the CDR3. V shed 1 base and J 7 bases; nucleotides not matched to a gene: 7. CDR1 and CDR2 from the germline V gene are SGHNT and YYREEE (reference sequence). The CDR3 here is CASSLNGQGLNEQFF. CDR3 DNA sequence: TGTGCCAGCAGCTTGAACGGACAGGGACTTAATGAGCAGTTCTTC.

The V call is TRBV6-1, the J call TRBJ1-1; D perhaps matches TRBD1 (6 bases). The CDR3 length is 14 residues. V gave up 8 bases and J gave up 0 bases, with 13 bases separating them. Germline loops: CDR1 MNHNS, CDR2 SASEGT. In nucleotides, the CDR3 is TGTGCCAGCCGACACGGGACACTGAACACTGAAGCTTTCTTT. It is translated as CASRHGTLNTEAFF.

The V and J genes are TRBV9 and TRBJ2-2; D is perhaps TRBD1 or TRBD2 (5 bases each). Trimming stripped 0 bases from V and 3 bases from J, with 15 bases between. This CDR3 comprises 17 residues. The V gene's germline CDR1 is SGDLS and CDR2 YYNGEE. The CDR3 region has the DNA TGTGCCAGCAGCGTAGCTTATTGGGACGGACACACCGGGGAGCTGTTTTTT. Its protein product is CASSVAYWDGHTGELFF.

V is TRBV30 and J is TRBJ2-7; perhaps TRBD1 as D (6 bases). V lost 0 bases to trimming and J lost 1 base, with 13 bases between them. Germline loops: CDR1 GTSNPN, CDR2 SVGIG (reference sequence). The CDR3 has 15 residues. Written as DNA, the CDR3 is TGTGCCTGGAGTGTAGCCCCAGGGGCATCCTACGAGCAGTACTTC. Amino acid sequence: CAWSVAPGASYEQYF.

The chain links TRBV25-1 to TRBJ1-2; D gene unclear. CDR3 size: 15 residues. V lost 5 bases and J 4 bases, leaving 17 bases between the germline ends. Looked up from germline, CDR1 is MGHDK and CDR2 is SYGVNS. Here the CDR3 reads CASSQSTGLGYGYTF. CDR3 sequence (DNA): TGTGCCAGCAGTCAAAGTACGGGTCTCGGCTATGGCTACACCTTC.

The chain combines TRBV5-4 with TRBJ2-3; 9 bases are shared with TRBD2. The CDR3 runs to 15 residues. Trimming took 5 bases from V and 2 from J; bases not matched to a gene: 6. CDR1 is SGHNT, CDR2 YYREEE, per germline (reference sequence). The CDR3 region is CASSVSGGHTDTQYF. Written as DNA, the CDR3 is TGTGCCAGCAGTGTGAGCGGGGGGCACACAGATACGCAGTATTTT.

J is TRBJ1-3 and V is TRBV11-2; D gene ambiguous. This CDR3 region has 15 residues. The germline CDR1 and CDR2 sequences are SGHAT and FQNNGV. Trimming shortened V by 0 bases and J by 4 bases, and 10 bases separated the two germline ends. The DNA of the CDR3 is TGTGCCAGCAGCTTAGAGGGAGGGCCCGGAAACACCATATATTTT. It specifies CASSLEGGPGNTIYF.

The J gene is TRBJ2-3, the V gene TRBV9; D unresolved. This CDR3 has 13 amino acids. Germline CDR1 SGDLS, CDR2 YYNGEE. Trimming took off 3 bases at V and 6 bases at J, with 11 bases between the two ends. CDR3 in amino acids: CASSAAHRDTQYF. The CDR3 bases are TGTGCCAGCAGCGCCGCTCATAGGGATACGCAGTATTTT.

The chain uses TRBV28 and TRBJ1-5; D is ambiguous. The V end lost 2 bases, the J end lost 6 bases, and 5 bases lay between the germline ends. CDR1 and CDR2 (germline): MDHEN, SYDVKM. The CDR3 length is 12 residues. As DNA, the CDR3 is TGTGCCAGCAGTTTAAATGGTCAGCCCCAGCATTTT. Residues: CASSLNGQPQHF.